The T cell receptor beta chain under discussion was sequenced for a study of T cell repertoires in cytomegalovirus infection. Findings and limits, study-wide: There were carriers of CMV plus the relevant HLA, and cumulative public TCR beta family frequency identified them. Dominating the ex vivo response were TCR beta clonotypes that were CMV-specific and HLA-C-restricted.

In its sample, this clonotype was seen many times. Its antigen is not identified. TCRdb redid the calling of the reads with MiXCR, one entry per CDR3 protein. The sample lists some 200,000 distinct CDR3 sequences, roughly 9.8% occurring once. The germline gives CDR1 SGHVS, CDR2 FQNEAQ. V lost 7 bases, J lost 9 bases, and 19 bases lay in between. This CDR3 has 15 amino acids. The chain links TRBV7-8 to TRBJ1-6; TRBD1 is a possible D gene (6 bases). This sequence was found in a human donor in good health (CMV status not recorded). Some clones in this sample may be carry-over from other donors' samples. The sequenced sample consisted of PBMCs. The CDR3 nucleotides are TGTGCCAGCACCACCACGGGGGCCCAAATTTCACCCCTCCACTTT. Amino acids: CASTTTGAQISPLHF.